These 7 T cell receptor beta chains were all obtained from the same sample, sequenced in a study of patients and donors after allogeneic stem cell transplantation. One entry per CDR3 protein, called by TCRdb with MiXCR from the RT-PCR reads. The sample includes about a million distinct CDR3 sequences, roughly 17% of them seen just once. Sequencing was carried out using blood, either unsorted or a sorted T cell fraction (not recorded which). These receptors were obtained from a human donor who was either an allogeneic HSCT recipient or a stem cell or donor lymphocyte infusion donor (not recorded which). It is not recorded whose cells these are; they may come from a transplant donor.

This clonotype was picked up a small number of times. The chain links TRBV4-2 to TRBJ2-1; D may be TRBD1 (5 bases). Deletions cut 4 bases from V and 5 bases from J, with 12 bases between. CDR1 and CDR2 (germline): LGHNA, YNFKEQ. The CDR3 runs 14 residues. The CDR3 nucleotides are TGTGCCAGCAGCCCAAATCCCAGGGACAATGAGCAGTTCTTC. Protein: CASSPNPRDNEQFF.

This clonotype has just a few counts. This sequence joins TRBV6-2 or TRBV6-3 and TRBJ2-7; 8 nucleotides match TRBD2. With 6 bases clipped from V and 10 bases from J, the junction kept 8 bases outside the gene matches. The CDR3 is made up of 12 amino acids. Germline lookup yields CDR1 MNHEY and CDR2 SVGEGT. The CDR3 loop reads CASRYGRDAQYF. The CDR3 DNA is TGTGCCAGCAGGTACGGGAGGGACGCTCAGTACTTC.

V is TRBV12-3 or TRBV12-4 and J is TRBJ2-3; the D call may be TRBD1 or TRBD2 (5 bases each). V gave up 6 bases and J gave up 5 bases, with 18 bases separating them. CDR3 length: 15 amino acids. In nucleotides, the CDR3 is TGTGCCAGCAGACCCCCCTCCGGGGCAGAAGATACGCAGTATTTT. The encoded protein is CASRPPSGAEDTQYF.

CDR3 nucleotide sequence: TGTGCCAGCAGTTTGGAGCGGGGCTACACCTTC. As protein: CASSLERGYTF. The chain combines TRBV12-3 or TRBV12-4 with TRBJ1-2; D is undetermined. V lost 3 bases, J lost 8 bases, and 7 bases lay in between. CDR3 length equals 11 residues.

The V call is TRBV5-1, the J call TRBJ1-5; no reliable D call. CDR3 size: 15 residues. Trimming shortened V by 4 bases and J by 6 bases, and 17 bases separated the two germline ends. Germline loops: CDR1 SGHRS, CDR2 YFSETQ. This CDR3 reads CASSELGRAGQPQHF. CDR3 DNA sequence: TGCGCCAGCAGCGAGTTGGGGAGGGCGGGTCAGCCCCAGCATTTT. Together with reference TRBV5-1 and TRBJ1-5, the CDR3 gives the full variable domain: KAGVTQTPRYLIKTRGQQVTLSCSPISGHRSVSWYQQTPGQGLQFLFEYFSETQRNKGNFPGRFSGRQFSNSRSEMNVSTLELGDSALYLCASSELGRAGQPQHFGDGTRLSIL.

V gene TRBV5-5 combines with J gene TRBJ2-1, with a possible D match to TRBD1 (6 bases). V was shortened by 3 bases and J by 7 bases, with 17 bases between the two germline ends. The germline gives CDR1 SGHKS, CDR2 YYEKEE (reference sequence). The CDR3 totals 15 residues. The CDR3 loop is CASSWGPSGKNEQFF. Written as DNA, the CDR3 is TGTGCCAGCAGCTGGGGGCCCAGCGGAAAAAATGAGCAGTTCTTC. Combining the CDR3 with reference TRBV5-5 and TRBJ2-1 gives the whole variable domain DAGVTQSPTHLIKTRGQQVTLRCSPISGHKSVSWYQQVLGQGPQFIFQYYEKEERGRGNFPDRFSARQFPNYSSELNVNALLLGDSALYLCASSWGPSGKNEQFFGPGTRLTVL.

This chain links TRBV6-9 with TRBJ2-7, with 10 bases fitting TRBD1. Germline V lookup: CDR1 MNHGY, CDR2 SVAAGI. The CDR3 loop spans 16 amino acids. Germline trimming cut 7 bases from V and 2 bases from J; bases unmatched to any gene: 11. Written as DNA, the CDR3 is TGTGCCAGCATCAAACCCTCGGGACAGGGGACCTACGAGCAGTACTTC. Its translation is CASIKPSGQGTYEQYF.